Sequencing of this T cell receptor (beta chain) was carried out in a study of beta chain features in type 1 diabetes. Sorting based on CD45RO/CCR7/CD25/CD127/CD95/CD27 separated CD4+ naive, central memory, regulatory and stem cell-like memory cells. Reverse transcribing all isolated RNA meant expressed TCRB transcripts were sequenced. There were approximately 3.7 million reads on average in the naive, central memory and regulatory T cell samples. Some clones are missing from TCRdb's copy, which holds only in-frame ones; the method was immunoSEQ multiplex PCR. The table shows 850,000 to 900,000 clones, with roughly 15% occurring only once. The CDR3 is 13 residues long. Germline V lookup: CDR1 SGHDT, CDR2 YYEEEE. V was clipped by 1 base and J by 7 bases, with 9 bases between them.

The rearrangement links TRBV5-6 to TRBJ2-1, with D hard to call. This clonotype was sampled from a woman aged 18-30 years in good health. Specimen: naive CD4+ T cells from blood. The CDR3 DNA reads as TGTGCCAGCAGCTTGTTCCGGCAAAATGAGCAGTTCTTC. Amino acids: CASSLFRQNEQFF.